This T cell receptor beta chain comes out of a study of T cells in Graves' hyperthyroidism and ophthalmopathy. Study observations and caveats: Most thyroid clonotypes expanded above 0.001 appeared in blood too. Ophthalmopathy was identified by the model a median about 6 months ahead of onset.

Regarding this clonotype: As yet, its antigen is unknown.

CDR3 length: 17 residues. Losses at the gene ends were 0 bases for V and 0 bases for J; bases not matched to a gene: 3. Germline lookup yields CDR1 SGDLS and CDR2 YYNGEE. RNA transcripts yielded amplified TCR beta CDR3 regions. First-round RT-PCR of the TCR CDR3 relied on the HTBI primer set. TCRdb reprocessed the multiplex PCR reads via MiXCR and lists one record per CDR3 protein. The sample lists around 340,000 distinct CDR3 sequences, over 15% occurring once. The chain is built from TRBV9 and TRBJ1-1, with 12 bases matching TRBD1. Sample: blood. This TCR derives from a woman aged 40 to 50 with Graves' ophthalmopathy. CDR3 nucleotide sequence: TGTGCCAGCAGCGTAGGTTGGGACAGGGGGCTGAACACTGAAGCTTTCTTT. This gives the protein CASSVGWDRGLNTEAFF.